This is a list of T cell receptor beta chains from one sample in a study of CD8+ T cells in alopecia areata. This table comes from immunoSEQ multiplex PCR, and its TCRdb copy is limited to in-frame clones, with some not included. The profile shows 150,000 to 200,000 clones, less than 80% of them singletons. The source material was CD4+ T cells sorted from blood, sampled at week 24, from a patient treated with tofacitinib. These receptors came from a human donor with alopecia areata. Each CDR3 is given with its conserved first and last residue. D genes are given only for firm matches. Expanded clones get a size class; other rows say once, few or many, or leave the size out.

v_call: TRBV30; j_call: TRBJ1-6; clone_size: few; d_call: -; cdr3_nt: TGTGCCTGGAGTGTAGTACAGGGTGGTAATTCACCCCTCCACTTT; cdr3_aa: CAWSVVQGGNSPLHF
v_call: TRBV29-1; j_call: TRBJ1-1; clone_size: -; d_call: TRBD1; cdr3_nt: TGCAGCGGGAACACAGGGGGCGAGATTTCGGGTGAAGCTTTCTTT; cdr3_aa: CSGNTGGEISGEAFF
v_call: TRBV30; j_call: TRBJ1-5; clone_size: -; d_call: -; cdr3_nt: TGTGCCTGGAGTGCCGGGACTGGTAGCAATCAGCCCCAGCATTTT; cdr3_aa: CAWSAGTGSNQPQHF
v_call: TRBV29-1; j_call: TRBJ1-1; clone_size: -; d_call: -; cdr3_nt: TGCAGCGTTGAATTCGGGAACATGAACACTGAAGCTTTCTTT; cdr3_aa: CSVEFGNMNTEAFF
v_call: TRBV6-5; j_call: TRBJ2-7; clone_size: -; d_call: -; cdr3_nt: TGTGCCAGCAGTTACCAACCAAGCTCCTACGAGCAGTACTTC; cdr3_aa: CASSYQPSSYEQYF
v_call: TRBV29-1; j_call: TRBJ1-1; clone_size: -; d_call: -; cdr3_nt: TGCAGCGTTGTTCGGAAACTGAACACTGAAGCTTTCTTT; cdr3_aa: CSVVRKLNTEAFF
v_call: TRBV11-3; j_call: TRBJ1-2; clone_size: -; d_call: -; cdr3_nt: TGTGCCAGCAGCTTAGATTATCCGTCCGGGGGGACCTATGGCTACACCTTC; cdr3_aa: CASSLDYPSGGTYGYTF
v_call: TRBV10-3; j_call: TRBJ2-3; clone_size: -; d_call: TRBD2; cdr3_nt: TGTGCCACTGGGACTAGCGGCACAGATACGCAGTATTTT; cdr3_aa: CATGTSGTDTQYF
v_call: TRBV7-3; j_call: TRBJ2-6; clone_size: many; d_call: TRBD1; cdr3_nt: TGTGCCAGCAGCTTAGGCCGACAGGGGTCGTTTGGGGCCAACGTCCTGACTTTC; cdr3_aa: CASSLGRQGSFGANVLTF
v_call: TRBV7-7; j_call: TRBJ2-5; clone_size: few; d_call: -; cdr3_nt: TGTGCTAGCAGCTTAGGAAGGACTGCTCAAGAGACCCAGTACTTC; cdr3_aa: CASSLGRTAQETQYF
v_call: TRBV15; j_call: TRBJ2-7; clone_size: few; d_call: TRBD1; cdr3_nt: TGTGCCACCAGCCGAGGGACAGGGGTTGCTAACGAGCAGTACTTC; cdr3_aa: CATSRGTGVANEQYF
v_call: TRBV30; j_call: TRBJ1-1; clone_size: -; d_call: -; cdr3_nt: TGTGCCTGGAGTGTACAAATCACTGAAGCTTTCTTT; cdr3_aa: CAWSVQITEAFF
v_call: TRBV30; j_call: TRBJ2-1; clone_size: -; d_call: -; cdr3_nt: TGTGCCTGGAGTTCGCTTAATGAGCAGTTCTTC; cdr3_aa: CAWSSLNEQFF
v_call: TRBV4-1; j_call: TRBJ2-3; clone_size: few; d_call: -; cdr3_nt: TGCGCCAGCAGCCAAGATCAGGGCCGGGCGGCCAGGGGGAGGTCAGATACGCAGTATTTT; cdr3_aa: CASSQDQGRAARGRSDTQYF
v_call: TRBV5-1; j_call: TRBJ1-1; clone_size: -; d_call: -; cdr3_nt: TGCGCCAGCAGCCGGAACACTGAAGCTTTCTTT; cdr3_aa: CASSRNTEAFF
v_call: TRBV7-2; j_call: TRBJ1-4; clone_size: -; d_call: -; cdr3_nt: TGTGCCAGCAGCTTAGTAGCGAATAATGAAAAACTGTTTTTT; cdr3_aa: CASSLVANNEKLFF
v_call: TRBV19; j_call: TRBJ2-3; clone_size: -; d_call: TRBD1; cdr3_nt: TGTGCCATCGGGACAGCTAGCACAGATACGCAGTATTTT; cdr3_aa: CAIGTASTDTQYF
v_call: TRBV2; j_call: TRBJ2-4; clone_size: -; d_call: -; cdr3_nt: TGTGCCAGCAGTCTCCTATCACGAAGCTCCGCTTCCCCAGCCAAAAACATTCAGTACTTC; cdr3_aa: CASSLLSRSSASPAKNIQYF
v_call: TRBV30; j_call: TRBJ1-5; clone_size: -; d_call: TRBD1; cdr3_nt: TGTGCCTGGAGGACCCCCGGGACAGGGGGCAATCAGCCCCAGCATTTT; cdr3_aa: CAWRTPGTGGNQPQHF
v_call: TRBV6-1; j_call: TRBJ2-5; clone_size: many; d_call: TRBD1; cdr3_nt: TGTGCCAGCAGTGAAGAGTTGTCAGGGGGATCTGGAGAGACCCAGTACTTC; cdr3_aa: CASSEELSGGSGETQYF
v_call: TRBV28; j_call: TRBJ2-2; clone_size: -; d_call: TRBD2; cdr3_nt: TGTGCCAGCAGTTTACTAGCGGGGGGTCGAACCGGGGAGCTGTTTTTT; cdr3_aa: CASSLLAGGRTGELFF
v_call: TRBV27; j_call: TRBJ1-2; clone_size: once; d_call: -; cdr3_nt: TGTGCCAGCAGATTATCCAGGGCCTATGGCTACACCTTC; cdr3_aa: CASRLSRAYGYTF
v_call: TRBV7-2; j_call: TRBJ1-6; clone_size: -; d_call: -; cdr3_nt: TGTGCCAGCAGCCCAGAGCGACAGTCGTCCTCACCCCTCCACTTT; cdr3_aa: CASSPERQSSSPLHF
v_call: TRBV7-2; j_call: TRBJ1-2; clone_size: few; d_call: TRBD1; cdr3_nt: TGTGCCAGCAGCAGGGGACAGGCCTTGAATGGCTACACCTTC; cdr3_aa: CASSRGQALNGYTF
v_call: TRBV30; j_call: TRBJ2-2; clone_size: once; d_call: -; cdr3_nt: TGTGCCTGGAGTGGAGGGGCAGGGTGGTCCGGGGAGCTGTTTTTT; cdr3_aa: CAWSGGAGWSGELFF
v_call: TRBV4-1; j_call: TRBJ1-2; clone_size: -; d_call: TRBD1; cdr3_nt: TGCGCCAGCAGCCACCCCCGACAGGGGGCAAATGGCTACACCTTC; cdr3_aa: CASSHPRQGANGYTF
v_call: TRBV5-4; j_call: TRBJ2-1; clone_size: few; d_call: -; cdr3_nt: TGTGCCAGCAGCTTGGCCACTATTCCTGAGCAGTTCTTC; cdr3_aa: CASSLATIPEQFF
v_call: TRBV30; j_call: TRBJ1-5; clone_size: -; d_call: -; cdr3_nt: TGTGCCTGGAGTGGTGGTAGCAATCAGCCCCAGCATTTT; cdr3_aa: CAWSGGSNQPQHF
v_call: TRBV5-1; j_call: TRBJ2-3; clone_size: -; d_call: TRBD2; cdr3_nt: TGCGCCAGCAGCGCGACTAGCGGGGGGGCTTCGGATACGCAGTATTTT; cdr3_aa: CASSATSGGASDTQYF
v_call: TRBV30; j_call: TRBJ2-1; clone_size: once; d_call: -; cdr3_nt: TGTGCCTGGAACAGCGATCAGTTCTTC; cdr3_aa: CAWNSDQFF
v_call: TRBV9; j_call: TRBJ1-2; clone_size: -; d_call: -; cdr3_nt: TGTGCCAGCAGCGCAGTGACAGGCCCAGCTAACTATGGCTACACCTTC; cdr3_aa: CASSAVTGPANYGYTF
v_call: TRBV4-1; j_call: TRBJ1-2; clone_size: -; d_call: -; cdr3_nt: TGCGCCAGCAGTTGGGGATCCCAAGGTGGCTACACCTTC; cdr3_aa: CASSWGSQGGYTF
v_call: TRBV29-1; j_call: TRBJ2-7; clone_size: -; d_call: TRBD2; cdr3_nt: TGCAGCGTTCTAGGACGACTAGCGGGGGAACTATACGAGCAGTACTTC; cdr3_aa: CSVLGRLAGELYEQYF
v_call: TRBV27; j_call: TRBJ1-2; clone_size: few; d_call: -; cdr3_nt: TGTGCCAGCAGTTCCGGATATGGCTACACCTTC; cdr3_aa: CASSSGYGYTF
v_call: TRBV6-5; j_call: TRBJ2-3; clone_size: -; d_call: -; cdr3_nt: TGTGCCAGCAGTGTACTCTCAGATACGCAGTATTTT; cdr3_aa: CASSVLSDTQYF
v_call: TRBV2; j_call: TRBJ2-3; clone_size: -; d_call: -; cdr3_nt: TGTGCCAGCAGTTTGACTGGCACAGATACGCAGTATTTT; cdr3_aa: CASSLTGTDTQYF
v_call: TRBV29-1; j_call: TRBJ2-3; clone_size: -; d_call: TRBD1; cdr3_nt: TGCAGCGTTCCTCCGGATAACGACAGGGGCGCAGATACGCAGTATTTT; cdr3_aa: CSVPPDNDRGADTQYF
v_call: TRBV29-1; j_call: TRBJ2-5; clone_size: few; d_call: -; cdr3_nt: TGCAGCGTTGACCCTGCGTTCGGTGAGACCCAGTACTTC; cdr3_aa: CSVDPAFGETQYF
v_call: TRBV29-1; j_call: TRBJ1-1; clone_size: -; d_call: -; cdr3_nt: TGCAGCGTTTCCCAGGACATGAACACTGAAGCTTTCTTT; cdr3_aa: CSVSQDMNTEAFF
v_call: TRBV29-1; j_call: TRBJ2-1; clone_size: medium-sized; d_call: -; cdr3_nt: TGCAGCGTGGATAAGGGGATCGAGAAGAATGAGCAGTTCTTC; cdr3_aa: CSVDKGIEKNEQFF
v_call: TRBV11-3; j_call: TRBJ2-1; clone_size: -; d_call: -; cdr3_nt: TGTGCCAGCAGCTTAGACTTACATTACAATGAGCAGTTCTTC; cdr3_aa: CASSLDLHYNEQFF
v_call: TRBV5-1; j_call: TRBJ2-6; clone_size: few; d_call: -; cdr3_nt: TGCGCCAGCAGCTTGGAGGGCCGGGTGACCACGCCTGGGGCCAACGTCCTGACTTTC; cdr3_aa: CASSLEGRVTTPGANVLTF
v_call: TRBV10-3; j_call: TRBJ1-6; clone_size: -; d_call: TRBD1; cdr3_nt: TGTGCCATCAGTTTGGACAGGGGAAATTCACCCCTCCACTTT; cdr3_aa: CAISLDRGNSPLHF
v_call: TRBV29-1; j_call: TRBJ2-5; clone_size: -; d_call: -; cdr3_nt: TGCAGCGTCGCCACAGGGCAAGAGACCCAGTACTTC; cdr3_aa: CSVATGQETQYF
v_call: TRBV5-6; j_call: TRBJ1-1; clone_size: -; d_call: -; cdr3_nt: TGTGCCAGCAGCGCGAGACAGATTTTGATGAACACTGAAGCTTTCTTT; cdr3_aa: CASSARQILMNTEAFF
v_call: TRBV28; j_call: TRBJ2-7; clone_size: -; d_call: -; cdr3_nt: TGTGCCAGCACCTTCGGGGGCCGTTCATCCTACGAGCAGTACTTC; cdr3_aa: CASTFGGRSSYEQYF
v_call: TRBV20-1; j_call: TRBJ1-2; clone_size: -; d_call: TRBD1; cdr3_nt: TGCAGTGCAGGGACAGGTGGGGGCTACACCTTC; cdr3_aa: CSAGTGGGYTF
v_call: TRBV9; j_call: TRBJ2-3; clone_size: -; d_call: -; cdr3_nt: TGTGCCAGCAGCGTAGAGGGGACAGATACGCAGTATTTT; cdr3_aa: CASSVEGTDTQYF
v_call: TRBV5-1; j_call: TRBJ2-3; clone_size: -; d_call: TRBD1; cdr3_nt: TGCGCCAGCAGCAGGACCGGGACAGACGATACGCAGTATTTT; cdr3_aa: CASSRTGTDDTQYF
v_call: TRBV2; j_call: TRBJ1-6; clone_size: -; d_call: -; cdr3_nt: TGTGCCAGCAGCGAAAAAAGCTCCTATAATTCACCCCTCCACTTT; cdr3_aa: CASSEKSSYNSPLHF
v_call: TRBV6-5; j_call: TRBJ2-7; clone_size: -; d_call: -; cdr3_nt: TGTGCCAGCAGTGACCACTACGAGCAGTACTTC; cdr3_aa: CASSDHYEQYF
v_call: TRBV4-1; j_call: TRBJ2-5; clone_size: -; d_call: -; cdr3_nt: TGCGCCAGCAGCCAAGATCCCAGGGACCTGGAGACCCAGTACTTC; cdr3_aa: CASSQDPRDLETQYF
v_call: TRBV19; j_call: TRBJ2-1; clone_size: few; d_call: TRBD1; cdr3_nt: TGTGCCAGTGGCAGACAGGGGGGGTACAATGAGCAGTTCTTC; cdr3_aa: CASGRQGGYNEQFF
v_call: TRBV5-1; j_call: TRBJ2-7; clone_size: -; d_call: TRBD1; cdr3_nt: TGCGCCAGCAGCTACCGGGACAGGGCCTTCCACGAGCAGTACTTC; cdr3_aa: CASSYRDRAFHEQYF